Here is one T cell receptor (beta chain) with its context. This specimen belongs to a study of blood T cell repertoires in COVID-19. At the level of the study: T cells, B-cell-depleted T cells, or PBMCs provided the cDNA or gDNA that served as material.

The data were produced by immunoSEQ multiplex PCR, yet TCRdb's version contains in-frame clones alone and is incomplete. The data hold some 180,000 clones, with roughly 89% observed a single time. The clonotype comes from a man over 45 with acute or convalescent COVID-19. Sequenced input: peripheral blood.

The CDR3 is CASSLGTLTGMNTEAFF. The CDR3 DNA sequence: TGTGCCAGCAGCTTAGGGACATTGACAGGTATGAACACTGAAGCTTTCTTT. The chain couples TRBV7-9 to TRBJ1-1; weak D call: TRBD1 (6 bases). The CDR3 contains 17 residues. Deletions cut 1 base from V and 0 bases from J, with 15 bases between. Looked up from germline, CDR1 is SEHNR and CDR2 is FQNEAQ (reference sequence).